Included here is one T cell receptor beta chain sequence, with context. Profiling relied on immunoSEQ multiplex PCR, and the TCRdb table lists in-frame clones only, not all of them. The sample lists some 120,000 clones; around four fifths were seen once. V trimming: 3 bases; J trimming: 5 bases; junction bases outside the gene matches: 12. The CDR3 contains 15 residues. The germline CDR1 and CDR2 sequences are GTSNPN and SVGIG (reference sequence). The sample comes from a study of blood T cell repertoires in COVID-19. The V and J genes are TRBV30 and TRBJ2-5, with 7 bases fitting TRBD1. The receptor comes from a man older than 75 with active or convalescent COVID-19. Sequencing was carried out using peripheral blood. CDR3 coding DNA: TGTGCCTGGAGCCAAACAGGGGCAGGATGGGAGACCCAGTACTTC. Translating gives CAWSQTGAGWETQYF.